This T cell receptor (beta chain) was identified in a study of blood T cell repertoires in COVID-19 (dated by TCRdb to about 2020). Study-wide context: Samples covering the acute and convalescent phases of COVID-19 were provided by collaborators in the United States, Italy and Spain. The material from the prospective study consisted of cDNA or gDNA derived from T cells, B-cell-depleted T cells, or PBMCs. Subjects who had been exposed to COVID-19, were actively infected with it, or had recovered from it provided the deeply sampled blood TCRbeta repertoires that made up the dataset. The repertoires were made available in a free public database intended to serve as a resource for research on the immune response to SARS-CoV-2. The samples were drawn from two sources: the first 160 participants of the ongoing ImmuneRACE study, and 1,200 or so subjects contributed by 6 global collaborators. The sample metadata nearly always contained a de-identified subject ID, COVID-19 status, age in years and sex. HLA class I and class II types, where available, came from metadata supplied by the sample provider rather than from assay-based typing.

The CDR3, from cysteine to phenylalanine, totals 15 residues. Only the CDR3 region is kept as DNA, spanning 45 bases read in frame from base 1. V lost 3 bases and J lost 10 bases, and the count of bases not matched to a germline gene is 9. CDR1 and CDR2, looked up from the germline V gene (reference sequence), are SEHNR and FQNEAQ. This clone was counted a few times. The antigen it recognizes is unknown. Per-nucleotide qualities are absent, and no much larger clonotype sits a single base away. One collaborating source in Seattle enrolled patients while the patients were actively infected and followed the patients over time throughout the course of disease. Whole blood was collected in K2EDTA tubes by collaborating institutions according to the institutions' own protocols. For TCRbeta analysis, collaborators shipped samples in one of three forms: frozen whole blood, isolated PBMCs, or DNA extracted from either of those sample types.

TCRbeta CDR3 regions were amplified from genomic DNA by means of the immunoSEQ Assay, a bias-controlled multiplex PCR. On the authors' methods: The number of nucleated cells in each sample was estimated from the amplification of reference gene primers within the assay. Sequence reads were collapsed and filtered to measure the absolute abundance of every unique TCRbeta CDR3 rearrangement. For each sample, productive Simpson clonality was calculated as the square root of Simpson's diversity index over productive rearrangements. TCRdb's version of the immuneACCESS table is confined to in-frame rearrangements and falls short of the full clone set. An unresolved V gene accounts for under half of the shortfall where checked; the remainder is of unknown origin. The V and J calls and clone size were taken over from that table, and D and trimming were inferred from the DNA. A total of approximately 440,000 clones appear in this sample, around 89% of them only once. The top ten clonotypes cover around 12% of the sample.

Paper-wide results and their limitations: The amount of clinical and demographic metadata varied by source and participant and was provided uncurated.

The TCR was taken from a woman aged 45-65 years with COVID-19, enrolled during active disease. Recombination joined TRBV7-9 with TRBJ2-1, and 10 bases in between align with TRBD1. The sample consisted of peripheral blood. The DNA sequence is given as TGTGCCAGCAGCTTTACCGGGACAGGGGTCGGGGAGCAGTTCTTC. It codes for CASSFTGTGVGEQFF.